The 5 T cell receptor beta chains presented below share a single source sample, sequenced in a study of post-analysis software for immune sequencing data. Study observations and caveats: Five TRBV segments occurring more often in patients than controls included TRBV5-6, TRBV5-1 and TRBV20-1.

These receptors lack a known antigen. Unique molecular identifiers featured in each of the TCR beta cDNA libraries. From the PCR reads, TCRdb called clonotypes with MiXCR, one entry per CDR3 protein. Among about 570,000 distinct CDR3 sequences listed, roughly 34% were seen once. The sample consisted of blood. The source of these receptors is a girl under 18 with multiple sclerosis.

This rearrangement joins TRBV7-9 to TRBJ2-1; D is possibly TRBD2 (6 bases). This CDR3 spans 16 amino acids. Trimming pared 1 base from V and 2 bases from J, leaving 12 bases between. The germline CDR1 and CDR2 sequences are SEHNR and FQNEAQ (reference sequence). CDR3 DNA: TGTGCCAGCAGCTTAGAGTCGTGGGGGGCCTACAATGAGCAGTTCTTC. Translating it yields CASSLESWGAYNEQFF.

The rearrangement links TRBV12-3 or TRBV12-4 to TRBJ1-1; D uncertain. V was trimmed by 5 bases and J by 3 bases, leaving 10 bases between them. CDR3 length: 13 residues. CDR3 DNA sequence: TGTGCCAGCAGTCCTGGACCTCACACTGAAGCTTTCTTT. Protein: CASSPGPHTEAFF.

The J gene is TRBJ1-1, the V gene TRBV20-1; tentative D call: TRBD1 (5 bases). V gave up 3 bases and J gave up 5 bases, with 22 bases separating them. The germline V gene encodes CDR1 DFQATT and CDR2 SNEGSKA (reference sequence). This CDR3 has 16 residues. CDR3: CSARSPGTGERTEAFF. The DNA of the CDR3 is TGCAGTGCTAGGTCCCCGGGGACGGGGGAAAGAACTGAAGCTTTCTTT.

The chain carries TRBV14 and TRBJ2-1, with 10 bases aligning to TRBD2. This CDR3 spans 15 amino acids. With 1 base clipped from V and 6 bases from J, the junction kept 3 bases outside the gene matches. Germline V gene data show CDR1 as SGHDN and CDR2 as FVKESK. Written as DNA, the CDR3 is TGTGCCAGCAGCCAAGGGGGACTAGCGTCCAATGAGCAGTTCTTC. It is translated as CASSQGGLASNEQFF.

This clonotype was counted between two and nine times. Here the CDR3 reads CASSQGPKTSTSGNTDTQYF. CDR3 nucleotides: TGTGCCAGCAGCCAAGGACCTAAAACCTCGACTAGCGGGAACACAGATACGCAGTATTTT. The chain uses TRBV4-2 and TRBJ2-3; 11 nucleotides align to TRBD2. The CDR3 is made up of 20 amino acids. The V and J ends lost 1 base and 2 bases, in that order; junction bases with no gene match: 14. From germline, CDR1 is LGHNA and CDR2 YNFKEQ.